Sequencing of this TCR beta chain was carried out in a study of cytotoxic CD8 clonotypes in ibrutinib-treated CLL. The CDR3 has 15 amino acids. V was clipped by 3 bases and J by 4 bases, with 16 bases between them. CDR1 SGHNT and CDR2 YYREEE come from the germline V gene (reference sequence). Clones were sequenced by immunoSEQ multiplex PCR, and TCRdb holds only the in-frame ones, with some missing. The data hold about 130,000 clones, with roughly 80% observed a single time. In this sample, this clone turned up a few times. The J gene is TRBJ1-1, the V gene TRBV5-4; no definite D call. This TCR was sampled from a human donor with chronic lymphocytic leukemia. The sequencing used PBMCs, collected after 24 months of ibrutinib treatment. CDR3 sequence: CASSWDVTLGTEAFF. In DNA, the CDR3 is TGTGCCAGCAGCTGGGATGTCACCCTGGGCACTGAAGCTTTCTTT.